These 13 T cell receptor beta chains were all obtained from the same sample, sequenced in a study of T cell clonotyping in hematopoietic cell transplantation. Here immunoSEQ multiplex PCR was the method, and the copy in TCRdb shows in-frame clones only, minus some. Among 2,000 to 2,500 clones listed, just under 95% were seen once. Sequenced sample: peripheral blood mononuclear cells. These receptors came from a man in his forties or fifties in good health. Some clones in this sample may be carry-over from other donors' samples.

The rearrangement joins TRBV6-1 to TRBJ2-3; the D call may be TRBD1 or TRBD2 (6 bases each). Trimming removed 6 bases from V and 8 bases from J, with 12 bases in between. The CDR3 consists of 12 residues. Looked up from germline, CDR1 is MNHNS and CDR2 is SASEGT. The CDR3 region is CASRTGGGTQYF. In DNA, the CDR3 is TGTGCCAGCAGGACAGGAGGGGGTACGCAGTATTTT.

The V call is TRBV7-9, the J call TRBJ1-4; D not resolved. CDR3 length: 15 residues. Germline V gene data show CDR1 as SEHNR and CDR2 as FQNEAQ (reference sequence). Trimming left V 4 bases short and J 2 bases short, with 11 bases between. CDR3 loop: CASSSLGGTNEKLFF. The CDR3 bases are TGTGCCAGCAGCTCCCTCGGCGGTACTAATGAAAAACTGTTTTTT.

In the case of this clone: A read error may produce the germline difference seen at one junction end. The rearrangement joins TRBV19 to TRBJ2-7, with D possibly being TRBD2 (5 bases). Germline lookup yields CDR1 LNHDA and CDR2 SQIVND (reference sequence). CDR3 length: 12 amino acids. CDR3 bases: TGTGCCAGTAGTTCAAACAGCTGGACTCTGGACTTC. As protein: CASSSNSWTLDF.

The chain is built from TRBV7-9 and TRBJ2-7; the match to TRBD1 covers 9 bases. Trimming at V came to 6 bases and at J to 7 bases, leaving 10 bases not matched to a gene. This CDR3 is built from 14 residues. In germline, CDR1 is SEHNR, CDR2 FQNEAQ (reference sequence). The CDR3 bases are TGTGCCAGCAGTCGGGACAGGGAGATTGCAGAGCAGTACTTC. Residues: CASSRDREIAEQYF.

This clone was counted a single time. Written as DNA, the CDR3 is TGTGCCAGTAGTATTTCAGACAGTGGGTATAATGGCTACACCTTC. It yields the protein CASSISDSGYNGYTF. This rearrangement joins TRBV19 to TRBJ1-2; tentative D call: TRBD1 (5 bases). Germline CDR1 reads LNHDA; CDR2 reads SQIVND (reference sequence). This CDR3 has 15 amino acids. Between the trimmed V and J ends, which lost 3 bases and 6 bases, there was a span of 17 bases. The full variable domain, with the rest looked up from reference TRBV19 and TRBJ1-2, is DGGITQSPKYLFRKEGQNVTLSCEQNLNHDAMYWYRQDPGQGLRLIYYSQIVNDFQKGDIAEGYSVSREKKESFPLTVTSAQKNPTAFYLCASSISDSGYNGYTFGSGTRLTVV.

In its sample, this clone was seen once. The chain links TRBV11-2 to TRBJ1-2; 7 nucleotides line up with TRBD1. Germline V gene lookup returns CDR1 SGHAT and CDR2 FQNNGV. This CDR3 contains 13 residues. V shed 0 bases and J 6 bases; nucleotides not matched to a gene: 1. The CDR3 DNA reads TGTGCCAGCAGCTTAGATACAGGGGATGGCTACACCTTC. This encodes CASSLDTGDGYTF.

The chain has TRBV7-9 and TRBJ2-1; a weak D match, TRBD2 (6 bases). V was trimmed by 4 bases and J by 7 bases, leaving 14 bases between them. The germline V gene has CDR1 SEHNR and CDR2 FQNEAQ (reference sequence). The CDR3 loop spans 14 amino acids. CDR3 residues: CASSSRDFRNEQFF. As DNA, the CDR3 is TGTGCCAGCAGCTCCCGGGACTTCCGAAATGAGCAGTTCTTC.

The chain couples TRBV6-6 to TRBJ2-7; a possible D gene is TRBD2 (5 bases). CDR1 is MNHNY and CDR2 is SVGAGI in the germline V gene (reference sequence). The CDR3 is 13 residues long. V was cut by 6 bases and J by 2 bases, with 11 bases left in between. CDR3 loop: CASRWTGTYEQYF. DNA of the CDR3: TGTGCCAGCAGGTGGACGGGAACCTACGAGCAGTACTTC.

V usage is TRBV6-4 and J usage is TRBJ2-7, with D perhaps TRBD1 or TRBD2 (5 bases each). The CDR3 is 15 residues long. V lost 3 bases and J 4 bases, leaving 16 bases between the germline ends. The germline gives CDR1 MRHNA, CDR2 SNTAGT. The CDR3 nucleotides read TGTGCCAGCAGTGAGATCTGGGACGGACCGTACGAGCAGTACTTC. It codes for CASSEIWDGPYEQYF.

The chain links TRBV4-1 to TRBJ2-1; D is unresolved. CDR3 length: 12 amino acids. CDR1 is MGHRA, CDR2 YSYEKL, per germline. V lost 2 bases and J lost 6, with 5 bases in between. CDR3 in DNA: TGCGCCAGCAGCCAACGTGCCAATGAGCAGTTCTTC. Translated, it gives CASSQRANEQFF.

The rearrangement joins TRBV18 to TRBJ1-1; tentative D call: TRBD1 (6 bases). V lost 2 bases and J lost 6, with 13 bases in between. The CDR3 is 14 amino acids. Germline assignment: CDR1 KGHSH and CDR2 LQKENI. CDR3 in DNA: TGTGCCAGCTCACCAGGGGGCCTCGGGGCTGAAGCTTTCTTT. It is translated as CASSPGGLGAEAFF.

The chain combines TRBV30 with TRBJ1-6, with a possible D match to TRBD1 (5 bases). The V end was cut by 2 bases, the J end by 8 bases, with 13 bases between. In germline, CDR1 is GTSNPN, CDR2 SVGIG (reference sequence). This CDR3 is built from 14 residues. For the CDR3, the DNA is TGTGCCTGGAGTTTGGGCAGGGATTATTCACCCCTCCACTTT. This gives the protein CAWSLGRDYSPLHF.

V is TRBV6-4 and J is TRBJ2-7; 9 nucleotides align to TRBD2. This CDR3 spans 17 amino acids. Germline CDR1 and CDR2: MRHNA and SNTAGT. V shed 2 bases and J 1 base; nucleotides not matched to a gene: 9. The CDR3 DNA reads TGTGCCAGCAGTGACCCTCGAGCGGGGGGATTTTCCTACGAGCAGTACTTC. Translation: CASSDPRAGGFSYEQYF.